One sample yielded the 2 T cell receptor beta chains listed below, sequenced in a study of beta chain features in type 1 diabetes. Since all of the isolated RNA was reverse transcribed, expressed TCRB transcripts were what got sequenced. This table comes from immunoSEQ multiplex PCR, and its TCRdb copy is limited to in-frame clones, with some not included. The sample holds a few hundred thousand clones, around 26% seen once. The sequencing sample was made of central memory CD4+ T cells from blood. The receptors were gathered from a man aged 25-45 years in good health.

This clone was observed many times. Different DNA sequences within this sample yield the same CDR3. The chain carries TRBV4-3 and TRBJ1-5; D gene uncertain. In germline, CDR1 is LGHNA, CDR2 YSLEER. The germline V and J ends were trimmed by 0 bases and 0 bases, with 6 bases remaining between them. The CDR3 runs to 15 residues. CDR3 in DNA: TGCGCCAGCAGCCAAGATGCGAATAGCAATCAGCCCCAGCATTTT. This codes for CASSQDANSNQPQHF.

A word on this clone: The sample carries other DNA sequences with the same CDR3. The chain recombines TRBV7-9 with TRBJ2-3, with a possible D match to TRBD2 (5 bases). V was trimmed by 3 bases and J by 1 base, leaving 8 bases between them. CDR1 and CDR2 from the germline V gene are SEHNR and FQNEAQ (reference sequence). The CDR3 has 14 amino acids. Here the CDR3 reads CASSFGGGTDTQYF. The CDR3 nucleotides are TGTGCCAGCAGCTTCGGAGGAGGCACAGATACGCAGTATTTT.